This TCR beta chain was retrieved from a study of blood T cell repertoires in COVID-19. This clone has a single count. Germline CDR1 ENHRY, CDR2 SYGVKD. This CDR3 spans 15 amino acids. V shed 7 bases, J shed 2 bases, and the junction held 7 bases outside the gene matches. In the authors' methods: The assay estimated nucleated cells by amplifying reference gene primers. The data were produced by immunoSEQ multiplex PCR, yet TCRdb's version contains in-frame clones alone and is incomplete. The V and J calls and clone size are taken from that table; D and trimming were inferred from the DNA. The sample lists about 60,000 clones, 80% to 85% occurring once. The Seattle patients, enrolled during active infection, were followed longitudinally.

The rearrangement joins TRBV10-3 to TRBJ2-2; 7 nucleotides agree with TRBD2. The sample comprised peripheral blood. This sequence was found in a young man with COVID-19, enrolled during active disease. The CDR3 here is CAINPGAGNTGELFF. DNA of the CDR3: TGTGCCATCAATCCGGGAGCGGGAAACACCGGGGAGCTGTTTTTT.